The 9 T cell receptor beta chains presented below share a single source sample, sequenced in a study of T cells in localized non-small cell lung cancer. Generated by immunoSEQ multiplex PCR, the TCRdb table keeps only in-frame clones and is missing some. The sample holds roughly 14,000 clones, over 75% seen once. Sequenced material: peripheral blood mononuclear cells, taken before any cancer treatment. The source is a male donor at least 60 years old with stage II lung adenocarcinoma.

On this clone: Other nucleotide sequences in the sample specify the same CDR3. V is TRBV9 and J is TRBJ2-5; maybe TRBD1 (5 bases). Germline loops: CDR1 SGDLS, CDR2 YYNGEE. CDR3 length equals 15 residues. Trimming took off 0 bases at V and 5 bases at J, with 14 bases between the two ends. CDR3 residues: CASSVVSGRQETQYF. In nucleotides, the CDR3 is TGTGCCAGCAGCGTAGTGTCAGGAAGACAGGAGACCCAGTACTTC.

The chain uses TRBV5-1 and TRBJ2-6; either TRBD1 or TRBD2 may fit D (6 bases each). The V gene's germline CDR1 is SGHRS and CDR2 YFSETQ. This CDR3 comprises 18 residues. Trimming removed 0 bases from V and 2 bases from J, with 15 bases in between. As DNA, the CDR3 is TGCGCCAGCAGCTTGGTCACTAGCAGGGGAGCTGGGGCCAACGTCCTGACTTTC. This encodes CASSLVTSRGAGANVLTF.

This chain's CDR3 is CASSLAGRISTDTQYF. The CDR3 nucleotides read TGTGCCAGCAGCTTAGCAGGGAGGATTAGCACAGATACGCAGTATTTT. V usage is TRBV7-8 and J usage is TRBJ2-3; maybe TRBD2 (6 bases). The CDR3 spans 16 residues. Germline loops: CDR1 SGHVS, CDR2 FQNEAQ. The V gene lost 0 bases and the J gene lost 0 bases, with 10 bases spanning the gap.

This clone was counted a few times. The rearrangement uses TRBV19 and TRBJ1-5; the D is unclear. CDR3 length: 12 residues. V dropped 3 bases and J dropped 4 bases, with 4 bases sitting between them. The germline CDR1 and CDR2 sequences are LNHDA and SQIVND (reference sequence). The CDR3 reads CASSMNNQPQHF. DNA of the CDR3: TGTGCCAGTAGTATGAATAATCAGCCCCAGCATTTT.

The CDR3 here is CASSSPTGIYQPQHF. The CDR3 DNA is TGTGCCAGCAGCTCCCCGACAGGGATTTATCAGCCCCAGCATTTT. This chain uses TRBV28 with TRBJ1-5; 7 positions match TRBD1. V lost 6 bases and J lost 5; bases outside the gene matches: 10. The CDR3 sequence is 15 residues long. Germline CDR1 is MDHEN and CDR2 is SYDVKM.

The V gene is TRBV11-3, the J gene TRBJ1-1, with D uncertain. This CDR3 has 16 residues. Per germline, CDR1 SGHNT and CDR2 YENEEA. V gave up 3 bases and J gave up 5 bases, with 19 bases separating them. The CDR3: CASSFEGVGGRTEAFF. DNA of the CDR3: TGTGCCAGCAGCTTTGAGGGAGTAGGTGGACGGACTGAAGCTTTCTTT.

The chain has TRBV4-1 and TRBJ2-4; D not certain. Trimming stripped 1 base from V and 6 bases from J, with 10 bases between. The CDR3 loop spans 14 amino acids. CDR1 is MGHRA, CDR2 YSYEKL, per germline. CDR3: CASSQVGPGNIQYF. The CDR3 region has the DNA TGCGCCAGCAGCCAAGTGGGTCCGGGAAACATTCAGTACTTC.

This chain uses TRBV19 with TRBJ2-1; no firm D call. Germline V gene sequence: CDR1 LNHDA, CDR2 SQIVND (reference sequence). V was cut by 3 bases and J by 2 bases, with 2 bases left in between. CDR3 length: 12 amino acids. As DNA, the CDR3 is TGTGCCAGTAGTATTACCTACAATGAGCAGTTCTTC. Protein: CASSITYNEQFF. Complete variable domain (other parts from reference TRBV19 and TRBJ2-1): DGGITQSPKYLFRKEGQNVTLSCEQNLNHDAMYWYRQDPGQGLRLIYYSQIVNDFQKGDIAEGYSVSREKKESFPLTVTSAQKNPTAFYLCASSITYNEQFFGPGTRLTVL.

The chain recombines TRBV6-1 with TRBJ2-7; no firm D call. CDR3 length: 14 amino acids. V lost 5 bases and J lost 0, with 11 bases in between. Germline-derived CDR1 and CDR2 are MNHNS and SASEGT. As DNA, the CDR3 is TGTGCCAGCAGTCTTCAGCCTTTCTCCTACGAGCAGTACTTC. It yields the protein CASSLQPFSYEQYF.